The 23 T cell receptor beta chains given below trace back to one sample, sequenced in a study of graft-versus-host responses after intestinal transplantation. These receptors' antigens are unknown. Clones were sequenced by immunoSEQ multiplex PCR, and TCRdb holds only the in-frame ones, with some missing. The data show tens of thousands of clones, with 90% to 95% seen just once and roughly 0.5% held by the top ten. The starting material was unstimulated CD8+ T cells sorted from spleen or lymph node cells, obtained before intestinal transplant. These receptors were collected from a human donor who received an intestinal transplant.

This chain links TRBV28 with TRBJ1-1; 10 positions agree with TRBD1. The CDR3 covers 17 residues. The V and J ends lost 2 bases and 4 bases, in that order; junction bases with no gene match: 10. Germline V gene data show CDR1 as MDHEN and CDR2 as SYDVKM. The CDR3 DNA reads as TGTGCCAGCAGTTTACTGGCGTCGACAGGGGGCGTCACTGAAGCTTTCTTT. It translates to CASSLLASTGGVTEAFF.

The chain uses TRBV5-1 and TRBJ2-5; TRBD2 agrees at 7 bases. The CDR3 runs to 14 residues. Germline V lookup: CDR1 SGHRS, CDR2 YFSETQ. V shed 0 bases, J shed 7 bases, and the junction held 6 bases outside the gene matches. CDR3 sequence: CASSLVGREGTQYF. For the CDR3, the DNA is TGCGCCAGCAGCTTGGTGGGCAGGGAGGGGACCCAGTACTTC.

The chain is built from TRBV5-4 and TRBJ1-3; TRBD1 is a possible D gene (5 bases). The germline V gene has CDR1 SGHNT and CDR2 YYREEE (reference sequence). V lost 4 bases and J 0 bases, leaving 11 bases between the germline ends. The CDR3 is 15 amino acids. The CDR3 region is CASSEDTYSGNTIYF. Here the CDR3 DNA reads TGTGCCAGCAGCGAGGACACCTACTCTGGAAACACCATATATTTT.

The J gene is TRBJ2-3, the V gene TRBV4-1, with a tentative D call TRBD2 (6 bases). With 1 base removed from V and 4 bases from J, the gap between germline ends came to 9 bases. CDR1 and CDR2 from the germline V gene are MGHRA and YSYEKL. This CDR3 has 14 amino acids. The CDR3 coding sequence is TGCGCCAGCAGCCAAGGCCCGGGAGCAGATACGCAGTATTTT. This gives the protein CASSQGPGADTQYF.

V usage is TRBV4-1 and J usage is TRBJ2-7; D possibly corresponds to TRBD2 (6 bases). This CDR3 is 15 amino acids long. Germline CDR1 reads MGHRA; CDR2 reads YSYEKL. The germline V and J ends were trimmed by 1 base and 2 bases, with 12 bases remaining between them. The chain's CDR3 is CASSQVLAVTYEQYF. The CDR3 DNA sequence: TGCGCCAGCAGCCAAGTACTAGCCGTAACCTACGAGCAGTACTTC.

This clone was counted once. The CDR3 nucleotides are TGTGCCAGCTCACGGGAGTTGTCAGATACGCAGTATTTT. It encodes CASSRELSDTQYF. This chain connects TRBV28 to TRBJ2-3; maybe TRBD2 (6 bases). This CDR3 comprises 13 residues. Deletions cut 8 bases from V and 4 bases from J, with 13 bases between. The germline V gene has CDR1 MDHEN and CDR2 SYDVKM.

The V gene is TRBV4-1, the J gene TRBJ2-7, with D perhaps matching TRBD2 (5 bases). The germline V gene encodes CDR1 MGHRA and CDR2 YSYEKL. The CDR3 loop spans 14 amino acids. The V and J ends lost 1 base and 3 bases respectively, with 10 bases between them. The DNA of the CDR3 is TGCGCCAGCAGCCAAGTCGGGGTTTACTACGAGCAGTACTTC. Residues: CASSQVGVYYEQYF.

The chain recombines TRBV6-6 with TRBJ2-5; TRBD1 aligns across 9 bases. The end of the DNA aligns better with TRBJ2-7, so the J call may be wrong. The CDR3 extends over 14 amino acids. Germline CDR1 reads MNHNY; CDR2 reads SVGAGI (reference sequence). In nucleotides, the CDR3 is TGTGCCAGCAGTTGGGGACAGGGTCCCTACGAGCAGTACTTC. Protein sequence: CASSWGQGPYEQYF.

V usage is TRBV4-1 and J usage is TRBJ2-3; 10 bases fit TRBD2. This CDR3 is 17 amino acids long. The germline V gene encodes CDR1 MGHRA and CDR2 YSYEKL. V lost 5 bases to trimming and J lost 3 bases; unmatched junction nucleotides: 11. Here the CDR3 DNA reads TGCGCCAGCAGCACCGAGGCAAGCGGGAGGGAAACAGATACGCAGTATTTT. Protein product: CASSTEASGRETDTQYF.

The V and J genes are TRBV4-2 and TRBJ1-1, with 9 bases identical to TRBD1. V dropped 4 bases and J dropped 1; count of bases not matched to a gene: 4. The germline gives CDR1 LGHNA, CDR2 YNFKEQ. The CDR3 loop spans 15 amino acids. CDR3: CASSLTGGRNTEAFF. CDR3 bases: TGTGCCAGCAGCCTTACAGGGGGCCGGAACACTGAAGCTTTCTTT.

This clone was seen a handful of times. The gene calls are TRBV4-3 and TRBJ1-1; 8 bases agree with TRBD1. The J segment lost 0 bases and the V segment lost 0 bases, leaving 3 bases of the junction unmatched. The CDR3 has 16 amino acids. The germline gives CDR1 LGHNA, CDR2 YSLEER. The CDR3 nucleotides read TGCGCCAGCAGCCAAGATCGGACAGGGATGAACACTGAAGCTTTCTTT. Protein sequence: CASSQDRTGMNTEAFF.

The J gene is TRBJ1-3, the V gene TRBV2; D gene uncertain. The CDR3 consists of 17 residues. Germline CDR1 and CDR2: SNHLY and FYNNEI. The V gene lost 3 bases and the J gene lost 2 bases, with 17 bases spanning the gap. In DNA form, the CDR3 reads TGTGCCAGCAGTGACCGGGAAGTTTTTGGCGCTGGAAACACCATATATTTT. This sequence encodes CASSDREVFGAGNTIYF.

CDR3 residues: CASSPASFSYEQYF. The DNA of the CDR3 is TGTGCCAGCTCACCCGCGTCCTTCTCCTACGAGCAGTACTTC. The chain recombines TRBV18 with TRBJ2-7; D is uncertain. Germline assignment: CDR1 KGHSH and CDR2 LQKENI. The CDR3 consists of 14 residues. V lost 3 bases and J lost 0, with 9 bases in between.

CDR3 region: CASSPYGQDGNQPQHF. CDR3 nucleotides: TGCGCCAGCAGCCCCTACGGACAGGATGGCAATCAGCCCCAGCATTTT. The V call is TRBV4-1, the J call TRBJ1-5; 7 nucleotides align to TRBD1. V gave up 4 bases and J gave up 2 bases; unmatched junction bases: 8. From germline, CDR1 is MGHRA and CDR2 YSYEKL. The CDR3 loop spans 16 amino acids.

The count of this clone is one. The genes are TRBV10-3 and TRBJ2-3, with 13 bases matching TRBD2. From germline, CDR1 is ENHRY and CDR2 SYGVKD. Germline trimming cut 2 bases from V and 4 bases from J; bases unmatched to any gene: 3. The CDR3 is 16 residues long. CDR3 loop: CAISERTSGSSDTQYF. The CDR3 DNA sequence: TGTGCCATCAGTGAGAGGACTAGCGGGAGCTCAGATACGCAGTATTTT.

This sequence joins TRBV9 and TRBJ2-7; 10 bases fit TRBD2. V lost 0 bases and J lost 0; bases outside the gene matches: 9. Per the germline V gene, CDR1 is SGDLS and CDR2 is YYNGEE. This CDR3 is 18 amino acids long. CDR3 residues: CASSVAEPTSGFSYEQYF. For the CDR3, the DNA is TGTGCCAGCAGCGTAGCCGAGCCGACTAGCGGGTTCTCCTACGAGCAGTACTTC.

The V call is TRBV19, the J call TRBJ2-1; TRBD2 aligns across 11 bases. V dropped 4 bases and J dropped 6; count of bases not matched to a gene: 2. The CDR3 covers 14 residues. CDR1 is LNHDA, CDR2 SQIVND, per germline (reference sequence). CDR3: CASSSSGGANEQFF. CDR3 nucleotide sequence: TGTGCCAGTAGTAGTAGCGGGGGGGCCAATGAGCAGTTCTTC.

Concerning this clone: One end of the junction does not line up with germline, which may come from a read error. The rearrangement joins TRBV6-1 to TRBJ1-4; tentatively, D is TRBD1 (5 bases). Germline-derived CDR1 and CDR2 are MNHNS and SASEGT. This CDR3 is 12 amino acids long. CDR3 amino acids: CASSEAQGSRCF. CDR3 bases: TGTGCCAGCAGTGAAGCGCAGGGATCACGTTGCTTT.

This sequence joins TRBV7-9 and TRBJ2-7, with 12 positions matching TRBD1. After removal of 2 bases from V and 3 bases from J, the junction contained 8 bases not matched to a gene. Germline CDR1 and CDR2: SEHNR and FQNEAQ (reference sequence). The CDR3 is 17 amino acids. The CDR3 sequence is CASSLWAGTGGYYEQYF. As DNA, the CDR3 is TGTGCCAGCAGCTTATGGGCCGGGACAGGGGGCTACTACGAGCAGTACTTC.

The rearrangement uses TRBV4-1 and TRBJ2-7; tentative D call: TRBD2 (5 bases). Germline assignment: CDR1 MGHRA and CDR2 YSYEKL. Trimming cost V 4 bases and J 2 bases, with 9 bases left between them. CDR3 length: 13 residues. The CDR3 DNA follows: TGCGCCAGCAGCCCTAGCAACACCTACGAGCAGTACTTC. Encoded protein: CASSPSNTYEQYF.

This rearrangement joins TRBV7-2 to TRBJ2-1; D is possibly TRBD1 (5 bases). V was clipped by 7 bases and J by 4 bases, with 17 bases between them. CDR3 length: 15 amino acids. The germline V gene encodes CDR1 SGHTA and CDR2 FQGNSA. The CDR3 region has the DNA TGTGCCAGCAATATGGGGCTAGACGGGTACAATGAGCAGTTCTTC. Amino acid sequence: CASNMGLDGYNEQFF.

This clone was recorded once. V and J are TRBV14 and TRBJ1-2; unclear D gene. This CDR3 region has 15 residues. The germline gives CDR1 SGHDN, CDR2 FVKESK. V lost 4 bases to trimming and J lost 3 bases, with 15 bases between them. The CDR3 reads CASSRLASEDYGYTF. In nucleotides, the CDR3 is TGTGCCAGCAGCCGCCTAGCGTCAGAAGACTATGGCTACACCTTC.

The CDR3 region has the DNA TGTGCCAGCAGCCCGACCCGGGACAGGGGAATAAACATTCAGTACTTC. Translating gives CASSPTRDRGINIQYF. The V gene is TRBV27, the J gene TRBJ2-4, with 10 bases matching TRBD1. Germline V gene data show CDR1 as MNHEY and CDR2 as SMNVEV (reference sequence). The J segment lost 6 bases and the V segment lost 6 bases, leaving 11 bases of the junction unmatched. This CDR3 comprises 16 residues.